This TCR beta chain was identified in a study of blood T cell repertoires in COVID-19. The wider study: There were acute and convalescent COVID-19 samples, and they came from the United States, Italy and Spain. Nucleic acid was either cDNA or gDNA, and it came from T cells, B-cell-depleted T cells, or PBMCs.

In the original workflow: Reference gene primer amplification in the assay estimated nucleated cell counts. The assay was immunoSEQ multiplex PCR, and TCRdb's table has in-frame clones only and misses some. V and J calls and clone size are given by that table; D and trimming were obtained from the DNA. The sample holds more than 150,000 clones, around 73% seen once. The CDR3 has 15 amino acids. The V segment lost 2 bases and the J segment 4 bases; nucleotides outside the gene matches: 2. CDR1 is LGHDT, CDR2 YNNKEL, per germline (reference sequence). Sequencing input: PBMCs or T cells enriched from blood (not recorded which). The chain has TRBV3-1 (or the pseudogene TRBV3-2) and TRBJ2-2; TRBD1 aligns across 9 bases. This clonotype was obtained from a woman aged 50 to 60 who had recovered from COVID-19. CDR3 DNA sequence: TGTGCCAGCAGCCAAAGGGGACAGGGCACCGGGGAGCTGTTTTTT. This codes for CASSQRGQGTGELFF.